The present T cell receptor beta chain was sequenced within a study of human T cells and chemical hapten exposure. Background on the study: The study sensitized with 2% DPC on a roughly 2 cm by roughly 2 cm patch of upper inner arm skin.

Time point given: patch test 1, 2 weeks after DPC sensitization. Treatment here: therapeutic diphenylcyclopropenone sensitization with weekly scalp DPC. The donor pool consisted of alopecia patients aged 18 to 70 years, considered suitable for DPC. TCRdb re-analysed the RACE reads in MiXCR, keeping a single row per CDR3 protein. In the table there are around 380,000 distinct CDR3 sequences, 4% to 5.5% of which are singletons. This CDR3 is built from 13 residues. Trimming cost V 2 bases and J 7 bases, with 12 bases left between them. Germline CDR1 GTSNPN, CDR2 SVGIG (reference sequence). This chain uses TRBV30 with TRBJ1-5; D is possibly TRBD1 (6 bases). The receptor was derived from a woman in her forties or fifties with alopecia areata. Some clones in this sample may be carry-over from other donors' samples. The source material was whole blood, sampled in connection with sensitization to the hapten diphenylcyclopropenone (DPC). Here the CDR3 reads CAWSPSTGQPQHF. DNA of the CDR3: TGTGCCTGGAGTCCGTCGACAGGCCAGCCCCAGCATTTT.